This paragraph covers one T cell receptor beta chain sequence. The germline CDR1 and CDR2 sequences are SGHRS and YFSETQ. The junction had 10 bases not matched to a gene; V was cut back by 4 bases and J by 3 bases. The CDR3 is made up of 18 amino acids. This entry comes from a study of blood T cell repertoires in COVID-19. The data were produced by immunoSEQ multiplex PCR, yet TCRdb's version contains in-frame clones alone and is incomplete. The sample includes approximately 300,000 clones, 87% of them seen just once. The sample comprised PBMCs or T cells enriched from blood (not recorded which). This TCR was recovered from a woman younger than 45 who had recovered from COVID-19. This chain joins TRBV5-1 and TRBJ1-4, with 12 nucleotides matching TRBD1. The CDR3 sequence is CASSTHPGQGAANEKLFF. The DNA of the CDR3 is TGCGCCAGCAGCACACACCCGGGACAGGGGGCGGCTAATGAAAAACTGTTTTTT.